This T cell receptor (beta chain) was obtained from a study of shared clonotypes between healthy human individuals. V was shortened by 2 bases and J by 2 bases, with 9 bases between the two germline ends. This CDR3 spans 14 amino acids. Germline V gene data show CDR1 as SGDLS and CDR2 as YYNGEE. Method: immunoSEQ multiplex PCR; TCRdb's copy keeps in-frame clones and lacks some. The sample lists 2 million to 3 million clones, more than 85% occurring once. Study-wide findings and caveats: Among non-shared clonotypes, generation probabilities were lower than among those shared by all four donors.

Comments on this clone: As yet, its antigen is unknown.

This receptor was identified in a man aged 18 to 35 in good health. Some clones in this sample may be carry-over from other donors' samples. The chain carries TRBV9 and TRBJ2-3; tentative D call: TRBD1 (6 bases). Sequences were obtained from naive CD4+ T cells from PBMCs. Subset specified: CD45RA+ positively selected. CDR3 bases: TGTGCCAGCAGCGTCGGACAGTACACAGATACGCAGTATTTT. Translating gives CASSVGQYTDTQYF.